One sample yielded the 15 T cell receptor beta chains listed below, sequenced in a study of blood T cell repertoires in COVID-19. Some clones are missing from TCRdb's copy, which holds only in-frame ones; the method was immunoSEQ multiplex PCR. The table shows 200,000 to 300,000 clones, with around 86% occurring only once. The sample taken for sequencing was peripheral blood. The receptors were sampled from a middle-aged woman who had recovered from COVID-19.

This clone was recorded only once. One end of the junction varies from germline; a read error may be responsible. The V gene is TRBV4-2, the J gene TRBJ2-5, with D unclear. Germline V gene lookup returns CDR1 LGHNA and CDR2 YNFKEQ. CDR3 length: 14 amino acids. Written as DNA, the CDR3 is TGTGCCAGCAGCCAAGATCAGAGGAGCGCCTATCGGGACTTC. Its protein product is CASSQDQRSAYRDF.

The CDR3, as DNA: TGTGCCAGCAGCTTCTACGGGGGTAGCACAGATACGCAGTATTTT. Translation gives CASSFYGGSTDTQYF. The chain recombines TRBV5-6 with TRBJ2-3; possibly TRBD2 for D (6 bases). The CDR3 totals 15 residues. Trimming shortened V by 2 bases and J by 0 bases, and 10 bases separated the two germline ends. Germline V lookup: CDR1 SGHDT, CDR2 YYEEEE.

The sample holds one count of this clone. The chain recombines TRBV5-4 with TRBJ2-7; D is possibly TRBD1 (5 bases). Germline CDR1 reads SGHNT; CDR2 reads YYREEE (reference sequence). CDR3 length: 14 residues. V dropped 5 bases and J dropped 1 base, with 13 bases sitting between them. CDR3 coding DNA: TGTGCCAGCAGAGGATCGCAGGGATCCTACGAGCAGTACTTC. Translating gives CASRGSQGSYEQYF.

The chain joins TRBV27 to TRBJ1-1; tentative D call: TRBD1 (6 bases). Trimming stripped 5 bases from V and 0 bases from J, with 16 bases between. Germline V gene data show CDR1 as MNHEY and CDR2 as SMNVEV (reference sequence). The CDR3 totals 16 residues. The CDR3 nucleotides are TGTGCCAGCAGTCCGACCTTCGGGACACTGAACACTGAAGCTTTCTTT. It specifies CASSPTFGTLNTEAFF.

The rearrangement links TRBV5-1 to TRBJ1-2; TRBD1 is a possible D gene (5 bases). The ends were cut back, 0 bases at V and 4 bases at J, with 13 bases in the middle. The CDR3 is made up of 15 amino acids. Looked up from germline, CDR1 is SGHRS and CDR2 is YFSETQ. The CDR3 DNA sequence: TGCGCCAGCAGCTTGGCATGGGAGGGGATCTATGGCTACACCTTC. Translation gives CASSLAWEGIYGYTF.

The CDR3, as DNA: TGTGCCAGCAGTAAGACTAGCGGGGAGACCCAGTACTTC. It specifies CASSKTSGETQYF. This chain uses TRBV27 with TRBJ2-5, with 10 bases fitting TRBD2. This CDR3 comprises 13 residues. The V and J ends lost 5 bases and 5 bases, in that order; junction bases with no gene match: 2. From germline, CDR1 is MNHEY and CDR2 SMNVEV (reference sequence).

This chain connects TRBV19 to TRBJ2-2; TRBD1 matches 9 bases. The ends lost 6 bases at V and 0 bases at J; junction bases unmatched: 2. The CDR3 length is 15 residues. From germline, CDR1 is LNHDA and CDR2 SQIVND (reference sequence). The CDR3 sequence: CASRGQGANTGELFF. As DNA, the CDR3 is TGTGCCAGTAGGGGACAGGGTGCGAACACCGGGGAGCTGTTTTTT.

The chain joins TRBV7-2 to TRBJ2-3; D possibly corresponds to TRBD1 (5 bases). The CDR3 totals 16 residues. Germline V gene data show CDR1 as SGHTA and CDR2 as FQGNSA. V was trimmed by 5 bases and J by 4 bases, leaving 19 bases between them. The CDR3 DNA reads as TGTGCCAGCAGCCTCCAGGGCATTTCGGTGGCAGATACGCAGTATTTT. It is translated as CASSLQGISVADTQYF. Using reference TRBV7-2 and TRBJ2-3 for the parts outside the CDR3, the full variable domain is GAGVSQSPSNKVTEKGKDVELRCDPISGHTALYWYRQSLGQGLEFLIYFQGNSAPDKSGLPSDRFSAERTGGSVSTLTIQRTQQEDSAVYLCASSLQGISVADTQYFGPGTRLTVL.

This chain joins TRBV4-3 and TRBJ2-3; D perhaps matches TRBD2 (6 bases). The CDR3 spans 14 residues. Trimming removed 2 bases from V and 8 bases from J, with 14 bases in between. Per germline, CDR1 LGHNA and CDR2 YSLEER. In nucleotides, the CDR3 is TGCGCCAGCAGCCAACTATTCGGGGGTAGTACGCAGTATTTT. As protein: CASSQLFGGSTQYF.

About this clone itself: A much bigger clone sits one base away, suggesting this may be a read error. The V call is TRBV27, the J call TRBJ1-2, with 7 positions matching TRBD1. Germline CDR1 MNHEY, CDR2 SMNVEV (reference sequence). The CDR3 contains 12 residues. J gave up 5 bases and V 4 bases, and 1 base lay outside the gene matches. CDR3 DNA: TGTGCCAGCAGTTCGACAGGGTATGGCTACACCTTC. This gives the protein CASSSTGYGYTF.

This sequence joins TRBV6-6 and TRBJ1-2; D remains unclear. CDR1 MNHNY and CDR2 SVGAGI come from the germline V gene (reference sequence). The V end lost 0 bases, the J end lost 4 bases, and 12 bases lay between the germline ends. The CDR3 covers 15 residues. CDR3 amino acids: CASSYSNGVGYGYTF. The CDR3 nucleotides are TGTGCCAGCAGTTACTCGAACGGGGTCGGCTATGGCTACACCTTC.

The chain uses TRBV13 and TRBJ2-1; 8 nucleotides line up with TRBD2. The germline V gene encodes CDR1 PRHDT and CDR2 FYEKMQ (reference sequence). V shed 5 bases, J shed 3 bases, and the junction held 9 bases outside the gene matches. CDR3 length equals 16 residues. This chain's CDR3 is CASSPWASGGYNEQFF. CDR3 nucleotides: TGTGCCAGCAGCCCCTGGGCCAGCGGGGGCTACAATGAGCAGTTCTTC.

This clone was detected only once. This chain joins TRBV5-1 and TRBJ2-7; D remains ambiguous. This CDR3 is 12 amino acids long. V gave up 2 bases and J gave up 0 bases, with 3 bases separating them. Germline V lookup: CDR1 SGHRS, CDR2 YFSETQ. CDR3 nucleotide sequence: TGCGCCAGCAGCTTTAGCTCCTACGAGCAGTACTTC. It specifies CASSFSSYEQYF.

The genes are TRBV30 and TRBJ1-3; D might be TRBD1 (6 bases). Trimming left V 4 bases short and J 4 bases short, with 11 bases between. Germline CDR1 reads GTSNPN; CDR2 reads SVGIG (reference sequence). The CDR3 runs to 13 residues. CDR3 DNA: TGTGCCTGGACCGGGACAAAGGGAAACACCATATATTTT. It codes for CAWTGTKGNTIYF.

The chain is built from TRBV10-3 and TRBJ2-7; TRBD2 is a possible D gene (6 bases). From germline, CDR1 is ENHRY and CDR2 SYGVKD. V was cut by 4 bases and J by 5 bases, with 18 bases left in between. CDR3 length: 15 residues. This CDR3 reads CAISGAGTGINEQYF. The CDR3 DNA follows: TGTGCCATCAGTGGGGCGGGGACTGGGATTAACGAGCAGTACTTC.